The subject of this entry is one T cell receptor (beta chain). As processed by the authors: Amplification with reference gene primers provided the estimates of nucleated cell counts. Only in-frame clones appear in the TCRdb table, and some are missing; sequencing was by immunoSEQ multiplex PCR. The DNA gave D and trimming, while V, J and clone size come from that table. The table records 200,000 to 250,000 clones, 85% to 90% of them present only once. The data originate from a study of blood T cell repertoires in COVID-19. Study in general: Acute and convalescent COVID-19 specimens originated in the United States, Italy and Spain. T cells, B-cell-depleted T cells, or PBMCs provided the cDNA or gDNA that served as material.

The CDR3 extends over 14 amino acids. From germline, CDR1 is SNHLY and CDR2 FYNNEI. Trimming removed 4 bases from V and 6 bases from J; junction bases left unmatched: 2. This chain uses TRBV2 with TRBJ1-5; 11 nucleotides agree with TRBD1. Sequencing input: peripheral blood. The sequence derives from a man between 60 and 75 years old who had recovered from COVID-19. The CDR3 nucleotides are TGTGCCAGCAGTGGGACAGGGGGCCGTCAGCCCCAGCATTTT. This encodes CASSGTGGRQPQHF.